This T cell receptor (beta chain) is from a study of regulatory T cells in long-lasting Graves disease (dated by TCRdb to 2020 to 2022). For the wider study: Patients with newly diagnosed Graves' disease had been on antithyroid drugs for under 3 months. The study was conducted in China and was registered as a clinical trial. TCR sequencing covered approximately 13 persistent and roughly 20 newly diagnosed Graves' disease patients, around 35 samples in total. This study used TCR sequencing and RNA sequencing of peripheral blood to compare persistent Graves' disease patients against newly diagnosed Graves' disease patients.

According to the germline V gene (reference sequence), CDR1 reads SGHKS and CDR2 reads YYEKEE. There are 17 amino acids in the CDR3, from cysteine to phenylalanine inclusive. Only the CDR3 region is kept as DNA, spanning 51 bases read in frame from base 1. Germline trimming: 0 bases from V, 4 bases from J; junction bases outside gene matches: 9. What this sample's time point label stands for: newly diagnosed GD, antithyroid drugs for less than 3 months. For both TCR sequencing and RNA sequencing, RNA was extracted from PBMCs using TRIzol. Graves' disease was diagnosed according to American Thyroid Association guidelines. The patients came from an endocrinology department in Xi'an, China. From each patient, approximately 9.9 milliliters of peripheral blood was collected into an EDTA anticoagulant tube. Ficoll Paque Plus density gradient separation was used to isolate PBMCs, and no additional T cell sorting was done. RNA quality was checked with an Agilent 2100 Bioanalyzer and agarose gel, and concentration with a NanoDrop 2000.

Ten or more counts support this clonotype. This receptor's antigen is unknown. No per-base quality is available; no much larger clone lies one base away. What the work shows at the level of the full study, not this receptor alone: Sequencing and analysis were limited to the TCR beta chain. More public clonotypes were shared among persistent patients (fewer than 3,000) than among newly diagnosed patients (roughly 1,000). The study examined only peripheral blood because the primary lesion, thyroid tissue, could not be accessed. Preferential use of TRBV28, TRBJ1-2 and TRBJ2-5 was observed in persistent disease, whereas TRBV20-1 and TRBJ2-1 were favored in newly diagnosed disease. As a limitation, the authors acknowledged that the small sample size may reduce accuracy. Lower TCR Shannon entropy and fewer highly expanded clones were observed in persistent Graves' disease patients than in newly diagnosed patients, which suggested clonal expansion.

Libraries were built with multiplex PCR. These reads were obtained on an Illumina HiSeq 4000. TCR beta libraries were built with iRepertoire HTBI primers and Arm-PCR amplification of CDR3 regions. Before sequencing, the PCR products went through gel purification. The published analysis was carried out like this. Gene usage analysis of CDR3 amino acid clonotypes used the approximately 56 TRBV and 14 to 15 TRBJ segments found across samples. COPE and FqMerger were used to merge filtered high-quality paired reads into contigs. Contigs were aligned with BLAST to IMGT TRBV, TRBD and TRBJ reference genes, and CDR3 was defined per IMGT. Clonotypes above 0.1% frequency were classified as highly expanded clones. Repertoire diversity was measured by Shannon entropy, and V-J evenness by the Gini coefficient. A clonotype found in more than one individual was treated as public. TCRdb ran its own pipeline on the public reads, namely fastp trimming at Q25 and MiXCR clone calling, and kept in-frame beta chains. Entries that share a CDR3 protein sequence are merged under the most common genes and DNA. TCRdb assigned the V and J calls; the authors' analysis was not used. This sample lists 350,000 to 500,000 distinct CDR3 sequences; 11% to 15% were detected once. The ten biggest clones cover approximately 19% of the sample.

These same records also appear under a second study, on T cells in Graves' hyperthyroidism and ophthalmopathy. As that second paper reports: Stable Graves' hyperthyroidism was defined as the absence of progression to ophthalmopathy over 18 months of follow-up. Hyperthyroidism patients were newly diagnosed, had a disease duration of under 2 months, and were aged 18 to 65 years. The study excluded patients with uncontrolled infections, other autoimmune diseases, pregnancy or lactation. Clinical symptoms, serum thyroxine and TRAb, thyroid ultrasound, and orbital computed tomography formed the basis for the diagnoses. The first round of RT-PCR for the TCR CDR3 was performed with the HTBI primer set and the Qiagen OneStep RT-PCR kit. Blood samples also contained most of the expanded thyroid clonotypes (frequency above 0.001), which suggests that blood repertoires may reflect thyroid immune responses. Ophthalmopathy was separated from stable hyperthyroidism by a 13 V-J signature model, with approximately 90% sensitivity and roughly 81% specificity obtained in cross-validation and 80%/75% obtained in testing. During validation, the model predicted progression to ophthalmopathy a median of around six months ahead of onset, with 70.59% sensitivity and roughly 75% specificity. A discovery cohort of about 96 patients, 43 with Graves' ophthalmopathy and 55 to 60 with stable Graves' hyperthyroidism, was used to find distinguishing TCR V-J signatures. An independent validation cohort of under 20 hyperthyroidism patients and some 15 patients who later progressed to ophthalmopathy tested prospective prediction of ophthalmopathy. The approximately 98 discovery patients were randomly divided into training and test sets at a 7:3 ratio. The study also compared thyroid tissue and blood T-cell repertoires from more than 5 Graves' hyperthyroidism patients. After sampling, hyperthyroidism patients received methimazole starting at 30 mg daily, and ophthalmopathy patients received high-dose intravenous methylprednisolone. The libraries were constructed in a second round of multiplex PCR and then size-selected and purified. The libraries were sequenced on an Illumina HiSeq2000 using paired-end 100 bp reads. SOAPnuke was used to process the raw data, removing reads that contained adapters or uncalled bases, had a mean Phred below 15, or lacked an exact match to the constant primer or identifier. COPE v1.2.5 was used to merge the high-quality paired reads, and each unique nucleotide sequence was defined as a clonotype. Clonotypes were aligned to IMGT TRBV, TRBD and TRBJ reference segments using MiTCR v1.1. Only V-J combinations with frequency above 0.0001, covering roughly 99% of repertoires, were analysed. A TCS score was defined as the ratio of F50 (clonal expansion) to E x V (chaos), with BLOSUM62-based TCRdist applied between CDR3 peptides within each V-J. Welch's t-statistics and random forest reduced 450 to 600 V-J features to roughly 13, which were used in a naive Bayes classifier (R e1071). Sample size was not statistically predetermined, and investigators were not blinded to group allocation. The paper reports TCR Vbeta CDR3 sequencing of about 140 peripheral blood samples: 40 or so ophthalmopathy, 75 to 80 hyperthyroidism and around 17 progressor patients.

The source was peripheral blood mononuclear cells (PBMCs), collected at new diagnosis, from a patient treated with antithyroid drugs. The sequence links TRBV5-5 to TRBJ2-3, with 9 middle bases fitting TRBD2. The clonotype originates from a woman aged 50 to 60 with Graves disease. Donor details come from another sample of the same person, matched by shared clones. The CDR3 loop reads CASSLVGSGSLADTQYF. The nucleotide sequence reads TGTGCCAGCAGCTTGGTTGGTAGCGGGAGTTTGGCAGATACGCAGTATTTT.